This TCR beta chain was retrieved from a study of PD-1 blockade in classical Hodgkin lymphoma. Autologous stem cell transplantation was followed by relapse in every patient, and brentuximab vedotin exposure varied. Germline CDR1 reads SGHDT; CDR2 reads YYEEEE. V dropped 5 bases and J dropped 5 bases, with 17 bases sitting between them. This CDR3 contains 14 residues. Generated by immunoSEQ multiplex PCR, the TCRdb table keeps only in-frame clones and is missing some. The sample contains around 20,000 clones, roughly 88% of which appear only once. The rearrangement joins TRBV5-6 to TRBJ2-7, with D tentatively TRBD1 (5 bases). The input for sequencing was peripheral blood mononuclear cells (PBMCs), taken before the second cycle of nivolumab. The TCR originated in a human donor with classical Hodgkin lymphoma. CDR3: CASSSGFLSHEQYF. DNA for the CDR3: TGTGCCAGCAGTTCAGGGTTCCTCTCACACGAGCAGTACTTC.